This T cell receptor (beta chain) derives from a study of beta chain features in type 1 diabetes. About this clone: As yet, its antigen is unknown.

Of the isolated RNA, all was reverse transcribed, and so the sequenced material was expressed TCRB transcripts. Sequencing used immunoSEQ multiplex PCR; TCRdb keeps in-frame clones, though not all of them. The sample lists around 130,000 clones, roughly 15% occurring once. CDR1 and CDR2 from the germline V gene are SGHTA and FQGNSA. The CDR3 is made up of 15 amino acids. V was shortened by 1 base and J by 4 bases, with 13 bases between the two germline ends. Findings of the study overall: Type 1 diabetes patients had moderately but significantly shorter TCRB CDR3s in all four CD4+ subsets.

The chain is built from TRBV7-2 and TRBJ1-2, with D possibly matching TRBD1 (5 bases). Sequencing was done on a sample of central memory CD4+ T cells from blood. This clonotype was sampled from a man aged 30-40 years with type 1 diabetes. The CDR3 DNA reads as TGTGCCAGCAGCTTAGGGGCAGGGATATTCTATGGCTACACCTTC. This translates into CASSLGAGIFYGYTF.